This T cell receptor (beta chain) was sequenced during a study of blood T cell repertoires in COVID-19. Overall study: Sites across the United States, Italy and Spain contributed samples from acute and convalescent COVID-19. The analysed material was cDNA or gDNA that came from T cells, B-cell-depleted T cells, or PBMCs.

CDR3 length equals 16 residues. Germline V gene lookup returns CDR1 MGHRA and CDR2 YSYEKL. The V and J ends lost 0 bases and 3 bases, in that order; junction bases with no gene match: 6. Original analysis: The assay estimated nucleated cells by amplifying reference gene primers. Some clones are missing from TCRdb's copy, which holds only in-frame ones; the method was immunoSEQ multiplex PCR. V and J calls and clone size are given by that table; D and trimming were obtained from the DNA. The sample has about 150,000 clones; about 89% are singletons. This clone was seen a single time. This TCR came from a man between 60 and 75 years old with active or convalescent COVID-19. Sequenced material: peripheral blood. V usage is TRBV4-1 and J usage is TRBJ1-1; 8 nucleotides match TRBD1. CDR3 protein: CASSQDQAGGDTEAFF. For the CDR3, the DNA is TGCGCCAGCAGCCAAGATCAGGCAGGGGGCGACACTGAAGCTTTCTTT.